This is a list of T cell receptor beta chains from one sample in a study of identical twins. TCRdb itself ran the 5' RACE reads through MiXCR, one entry per CDR3 protein. The data contain hundreds of thousands of distinct CDR3 sequences, around 7% of them singletons. The sample was also reused in another study, on yellow fever vaccine responses in identical twins.

Sequenced input: memory (CD45RO+) T cells sorted from blood. Every receptor here comes from a woman under 30 in good health. CDR3s include the opening cysteine and the closing phenylalanine or tryptophan. D genes are given only for firm matches. Expanded clones get a size class; other rows say once, few or many, or leave the size out.

size | D | length | J | V | CDR3 | DNA
many | NA | 14 | TRBJ2-1 | TRBV3-1 | CASSPGEAFNEQFF | TGTGCCAGCAGCCCTGGAGAAGCCTTCAATGAGCAGTTCTTC
many | NA | 15 | TRBJ1-4 | TRBV7-8 | CASRLQPGEREKLFF | TGTGCCAGCAGGTTACAACCGGGCGAGAGAGAAAAACTGTTTTTT
NA | NA | 13 | TRBJ2-7 | TRBV6-6 | CASSSQTDYEQYF | TGTGCCAGCAGTTCCCAAACCGATTACGAGCAGTACTTC
few | NA | 13 | TRBJ1-5 | TRBV7-2 | CASSQDTDQPQHF | TGTGCCAGCAGCCAGGACACGGATCAGCCCCAGCATTTT
few | TRBD2 | 16 | TRBJ2-1 | TRBV3-1 | CASSQSAAGLYNEQFF | TGTGCCAGCAGCCAGTCTGCCGCGGGACTATACAATGAGCAGTTCTTC
few | TRBD2 | 14 | TRBJ2-1 | TRBV20-1 | CSATGLAGWDEQFF | TGCAGTGCTACCGGACTAGCGGGGTGGGATGAGCAGTTCTTC
many | NA | 15 | TRBJ1-2 | TRBV5-1 | CASSLEGGLDYGYTF | TGCGCCAGCAGCTTGGAAGGGGGGCTTGACTATGGCTACACCTTC
many | NA | 15 | TRBJ2-3 | TRBV28 | CASSLRGAVRDTQYF | TGTGCCAGCAGTTTACGGGGGGCCGTGAGAGATACGCAGTATTTT
NA | TRBD1 | 16 | TRBJ1-4 | TRBV5-5 | CASRLTTGGLNEKLFF | TGTGCCAGCAGGTTAACGACAGGGGGTCTTAATGAAAAACTGTTTTTT
many | TRBD1 | 15 | TRBJ1-2 | TRBV7-2 | CASSYPPGQGYGYTF | TGTGCCAGCAGCTACCCGCCGGGACAGGGATATGGCTACACCTTC
many | NA | 13 | TRBJ1-5 | TRBV11-2 | CASSLERNQPQHF | TGTGCCAGCAGCTTAGAACGCAATCAGCCCCAGCATTTT
few | NA | 17 | TRBJ2-4 | TRBV3-1 | CASSDRGGGLAKNIQYF | TGTGCCAGCAGCGACAGGGGCGGGGGGCTCGCCAAAAACATTCAGTACTTC
many | NA | 16 | TRBJ1-4 | TRBV3-1 | CASSQDLGQGGEKLFF | TGTGCCAGCAGCCAAGATCTAGGGCAGGGTGGTGAAAAACTGTTTTTT
NA | TRBD1 | 14 | TRBJ2-7 | TRBV2 | CASFPRQGGHEQYF | TGTGCCAGCTTCCCTCGACAGGGGGGACACGAGCAGTACTTC
many | TRBD2 | 17 | TRBJ2-1 | TRBV4-1 | CASSEYAGTSNGNEQFF | TGCGCCAGCAGCGAATACGCCGGGACTAGTAATGGGAATGAGCAGTTCTTC
few | TRBD2 | 13 | TRBJ2-1 | TRBV20-1 | CSAMSGGSFEQFF | TGCAGTGCTATGAGCGGGGGTTCCTTTGAGCAGTTCTTC
many | TRBD1 | 14 | TRBJ2-7 | TRBV5-1 | CASSLLETGNEQYF | TGCGCCAGCAGCTTGCTAGAGACAGGGAACGAGCAGTACTTC
few | TRBD1 | 16 | TRBJ2-1 | TRBV10-3 | CAISEKEGQGVDEQFF | TGTGCCATCAGTGAGAAGGAGGGACAGGGGGTAGATGAGCAGTTCTTC
few | NA | 14 | TRBJ1-2 | TRBV28 | CASSPAGTGYGYTF | TGTGCCAGCAGCCCCGCAGGGACCGGCTATGGCTACACCTTC
NA | NA | 14 | TRBJ2-5 | TRBV20-1 | CSARDTLGGETQYF | TGCAGTGCTAGAGACACCCTAGGGGGAGAGACCCAGTACTTC
NA | TRBD2 | 13 | TRBJ2-7 | TRBV20-1 | CSGLREAPYEQYF | TGCAGTGGGTTGCGGGAGGCCCCCTACGAGCAGTACTTC
many | NA | 14 | TRBJ1-2 | TRBV24-1 | CATSDFQTNYGYTF | TGTGCCACCAGTGATTTTCAGACTAACTATGGCTACACCTTC
few | TRBD2 | 13 | TRBJ2-5 | TRBV20-1 | CSASSGRAGTQYF | TGCAGTGCTAGTAGCGGGAGGGCAGGGACCCAGTACTTC
few | TRBD1 | 19 | TRBJ1-4 | TRBV6-1 | CASSKPIRDRAVTNEKLFF | TGTGCCAGCAGTAAGCCTATTAGGGACAGGGCAGTAACTAATGAAAAACTGTTTTTT
many | NA | 14 | TRBJ2-1 | TRBV11-2 | CASSERQARDEQFF | TGTGCCAGCAGCGAGAGACAGGCCAGGGATGAGCAGTTCTTC
few | NA | 14 | TRBJ2-1 | TRBV9 | CASSVGAPTGEQFF | TGTGCCAGCAGCGTAGGTGCTCCGACGGGTGAGCAGTTCTTC
many | NA | 13 | TRBJ2-7 | TRBV5-1 | CASSLSRGLEQYF | TGCGCCAGCAGCTTGAGCAGAGGGCTCGAGCAGTACTTC
many | NA | 12 | TRBJ2-1 | TRBV2 | CASSRQHNEQFF | TGTGCCAGCAGTAGGCAGCACAATGAGCAGTTCTTC
many | TRBD2 | 16 | TRBJ2-1 | TRBV20-1 | CSASRIQREFDNEQFF | TGCAGTGCTAGCCGGATCCAGCGGGAGTTCGACAATGAGCAGTTCTTC
NA | NA | 17 | TRBJ1-6 | TRBV6-5 | CASSYSGRGSYNSPLHF | TGTGCCAGCAGTTACTCAGGGCGGGGCTCCTATAATTCACCCCTCCACTTT
few | NA | 15 | TRBJ1-2 | TRBV2 | CASLTDRGLGYGYTF | TGTGCCAGTCTCACCGACCGGGGACTCGGCTATGGCTACACCTTC
many | TRBD2 | 14 | TRBJ2-5 | TRBV12-3/TRBV12-4 | CASNKAGGGETQYF | TGTGCCAGCAATAAAGCGGGAGGGGGGGAGACCCAGTACTTC
NA | NA | 11 | TRBJ2-7 | TRBV27 | CASSRFYEQYF | TGTGCCAGCAGTCGATTCTACGAGCAGTACTTC
many | NA | 12 | TRBJ1-6 | TRBV27 | CASTLMGGSLHF | TGTGCCAGCACCCTGATGGGGGGTTCCCTCCACTTT
few | NA | 15 | TRBJ2-2 | TRBV11-2 | CASSLVGPSSGELFF | TGTGCCAGCAGCTTAGTGGGCCCTAGCTCCGGGGAGCTGTTTTTT
NA | NA | 14 | TRBJ1-2 | TRBV10-3 | CAITTQSGNYGYTF | TGTGCCATCACCACCCAGTCCGGGAACTATGGCTACACCTTC
NA | TRBD1 | 15 | TRBJ2-3 | TRBV6-2/TRBV6-3 | CASSPGTVGTDTQYF | TGTGCCAGCAGTCCCGGGACAGTTGGCACAGATACGCAGTATTTT
few | TRBD1 | 13 | TRBJ1-4 | TRBV19 | CASTPRGVGKLFF | TGTGCCAGTACCCCCAGGGGGGTCGGAAAACTGTTTTTT
NA | NA | 15 | TRBJ2-4 | TRBV28 | CASSLLGPSKNIQYF | TGTGCCAGCAGTTTATTAGGTCCATCCAAAAACATTCAGTACTTC
few | TRBD2 | 18 | TRBJ2-2 | TRBV9 | CASSPGLAGAANTGELFF | TGTGCCAGCAGCCCCGGACTAGCGGGGGCCGCGAACACCGGGGAGCTGTTTTTT
few | NA | 14 | TRBJ2-7 | TRBV7-9 | CASSLVMDIHEQYF | TGTGCCAGCAGCTTAGTCATGGATATCCACGAGCAGTACTTC